These 18 T cell receptor beta chains share one sample of origin, sequenced in a study of T-cell reconstitution after alpha-beta-depleted transplantation in children. Unique molecular identifiers were built into the TCRbeta library. TCRdb re-derived calls from the PCR reads in MiXCR, one entry per CDR3 protein. The sample lists hundreds of thousands of distinct CDR3 sequences, 13% occurring once. The sample here was PBMCs, taken before TCRalphabeta/CD19-depleted stem cell transplant. The receptors originated from a girl aged 2-10 years with congenital amegakaryocytic thrombocytopenia, due to receive a stem cell transplant.

This clonotype was seen ten or more times. CDR3 DNA sequence: TGCAGTGCTAGAGTAAGGCCAGGCGTAACCGGGGAGCTGTTTTTT. This translates into CSARVRPGVTGELFF. This rearrangement joins TRBV20-1 to TRBJ2-2; D is uncertain. Between the trimmed V and J ends, which lost 1 base and 5 bases, there was a span of 14 bases. The CDR3 has 15 amino acids. CDR1 is DFQATT, CDR2 SNEGSKA, per germline (reference sequence).

This clonotype appeared many times. The chain links TRBV28 to TRBJ2-7; D is perhaps TRBD1 (6 bases). There are 14 residues in the CDR3. Germline loops: CDR1 MDHEN, CDR2 SYDVKM. V lost 6 bases, J lost 3 bases, and 15 bases lay in between. The CDR3 bases are TGTGCCAGCAGCCTAGTACAGGGTCGCTACGAGCAGTACTTC. This gives the protein CASSLVQGRYEQYF.

The chain recombines TRBV5-1 with TRBJ2-5; TRBD2 agrees at 16 bases. Per the germline V gene, CDR1 is SGHRS and CDR2 is YFSETQ. After removal of 4 bases from V and 5 bases from J, the junction contained 8 bases not matched to a gene. This CDR3 is built from 17 residues. The CDR3 loop is CASSPGTSGGALETQYF. CDR3 in DNA: TGCGCCAGCAGCCCGGGGACTAGCGGGGGGGCCCTGGAGACCCAGTACTTC. Full variable domain (outside the CDR3, taken from reference TRBV5-1 and TRBJ2-5): KAGVTQTPRYLIKTRGQQVTLSCSPISGHRSVSWYQQTPGQGLQFLFEYFSETQRNKGNFPGRFSGRQFSNSRSEMNVSTLELGDSALYLCASSPGTSGGALETQYFGPGTRLLVL.

This clonotype showed up many times. The V and J genes are TRBV5-1 and TRBJ2-7; D is unresolved. The CDR3 is made up of 13 amino acids. Germline values: CDR1 SGHRS, CDR2 YFSETQ. The V end was cut by 4 bases, the J end by 5 bases, with 13 bases between. This chain's CDR3 is CASSPISGNEQYF. The CDR3 bases are TGCGCCAGCAGCCCAATCTCCGGAAACGAGCAGTACTTC.

There are a few counts of this clonotype. V is TRBV5-1 and J is TRBJ2-3; possible D gene TRBD2, 7 bases. There are 16 residues in the CDR3. Germline CDR1 reads SGHRS; CDR2 reads YFSETQ. V lost 4 bases and J lost 0, with 15 bases in between. CDR3 protein: CASSPGGGGSTDTQYF. In DNA form, the CDR3 reads TGCGCCAGCAGCCCTGGGGGGGGCGGAAGCACAGATACGCAGTATTTT. Combining the CDR3 with reference TRBV5-1 and TRBJ2-3 gives the whole variable domain KAGVTQTPRYLIKTRGQQVTLSCSPISGHRSVSWYQQTPGQGLQFLFEYFSETQRNKGNFPGRFSGRQFSNSRSEMNVSTLELGDSALYLCASSPGGGGSTDTQYFGPGTRLTVL.

There are many counts of this clonotype. The chain employs TRBV7-2 and TRBJ2-3; perhaps TRBD2 as D (6 bases). The CDR3 has 14 amino acids. Trimming removed 3 bases from V and 5 bases from J, with 12 bases in between. Germline CDR1 and CDR2: SGHTA and FQGNSA. The chain's CDR3 is CASSLMRAGDTQYF. The CDR3 DNA reads as TGTGCCAGCAGCTTGATGAGAGCGGGAGATACGCAGTATTTT.

The V and J genes are TRBV7-8 and TRBJ2-3; a possible D gene is TRBD2 (5 bases). Deletions cut 5 bases from V and 1 base from J, with 10 bases between. This CDR3 contains 14 residues. Germline CDR1 is SGHVS and CDR2 is FQNEAQ. The CDR3 coding sequence is TGTGCCAGCAGCACCAAGGGAGGCACAGATACGCAGTATTTT. Protein: CASSTKGGTDTQYF.

This clonotype came up many times. The J gene is TRBJ2-5, the V gene TRBV19; TRBD2 agrees at 7 bases. There are 12 residues in the CDR3. Losses at the gene ends were 4 bases for V and 4 bases for J; bases not matched to a gene: 0. CDR1 and CDR2 from the germline V gene are LNHDA and SQIVND (reference sequence). For the CDR3, the DNA is TGTGCCAGTAGTACGGGGGGAGAGACCCAGTACTTC. It yields the protein CASSTGGETQYF.

This clonotype has ten or more counts. V gene TRBV5-1 combines with J gene TRBJ2-1; TRBD2 is a possible D gene (5 bases). The V and J ends lost 5 bases and 5 bases respectively, with 17 bases between them. Germline V lookup: CDR1 SGHRS, CDR2 YFSETQ. The CDR3 is made up of 15 amino acids. CDR3 protein: CASRYTSRSDNEQFF. DNA of the CDR3: TGCGCCAGCAGATATACTAGTCGGTCGGACAATGAGCAGTTCTTC.

This clonotype was detected a few times. The rearrangement joins TRBV20-1 to TRBJ2-7, with D perhaps matching TRBD2 (5 bases). The CDR3 spans 14 residues. Germline CDR1 reads DFQATT; CDR2 reads SNEGSKA (reference sequence). V lost 3 bases to trimming and J lost 2 bases, with 14 bases between them. For the CDR3, the DNA is TGCAGTGCTAGTCCCGACGGGAAAGCCTACGAGCAGTACTTC. It is translated as CSASPDGKAYEQYF.

This clonotype was detected ten times or more. The gene calls are TRBV5-5 and TRBJ2-7, with D hard to call. The CDR3 runs to 10 residues. Germline V gene data show CDR1 as SGHKS and CDR2 as YYEKEE (reference sequence). V shed 3 bases and J shed 4 bases, with 2 bases lying between them. CDR3 in amino acids: CASSWYEQYF. DNA of the CDR3: TGTGCCAGCAGCTGGTACGAGCAGTACTTC.

This clonotype has ten or more counts. The chain couples TRBV20-1 to TRBJ2-1; D unresolved. There are 13 residues in the CDR3. Trimming cost V 3 bases and J 0 bases, with 6 bases left between them. In germline, CDR1 is DFQATT, CDR2 SNEGSKA (reference sequence). The CDR3 nucleotides read TGCAGTGCTAGGTACAGCTCCTACAATGAGCAGTTCTTC. This codes for CSARYSSYNEQFF.

This clonotype has only a few counts. This sequence joins TRBV20-1 and TRBJ2-7, with D maybe TRBD1 (5 bases). Germline V gene data show CDR1 as DFQATT and CDR2 as SNEGSKA (reference sequence). CDR3 length equals 14 residues. Deletions cut 6 bases from V and 2 bases from J, with 17 bases between. CDR3 nucleotide sequence: TGCAGTGCACCGCAGACAGCCGAAACCTACGAGCAGTACTTC. Translating it yields CSAPQTAETYEQYF.

This clonotype was observed a handful of times. The chain combines TRBV5-4 with TRBJ2-5; D may be TRBD2 (6 bases). Germline assignment: CDR1 SGHNT and CDR2 YYREEE (reference sequence). The CDR3 consists of 19 residues. V shed 0 bases and J shed 1 base, with 22 bases lying between them. In nucleotides, the CDR3 is TGTGCCAGCAGCTTGGGGGTGGGTTTTCACTCGGGGGTCCAAGAGACCCAGTACTTC. Its translation: CASSLGVGFHSGVQETQYF.

The chain links TRBV7-6 to TRBJ2-5, with D unresolved. V shed 1 base and J shed 2 bases, with 11 bases lying between them. Germline CDR1 and CDR2: SGHVS and FNYEAQ. There are 15 residues in the CDR3. In DNA form, the CDR3 reads TGTGCCAGCAGCTTAGGGGCCCTGGGGCAAGAGACCCAGTACTTC. Translation gives CASSLGALGQETQYF.

The sample holds many counts of this clonotype. The CDR3 nucleotides read TGCGCCAGCAGCTTGCGGCCCGGGACTAGCGCCGTAGCCGGGGAGCTGTTTTTT. It specifies CASSLRPGTSAVAGELFF. The V and J genes are TRBV5-1 and TRBJ2-2; 10 nucleotides align to TRBD2. After removal of 1 base from V and 6 bases from J, the junction contained 12 bases not matched to a gene. The CDR3 runs 18 residues. Germline V CDR1 and CDR2: SGHRS, YFSETQ.

The rearrangement uses TRBV18 and TRBJ2-1; D is perhaps TRBD1 (5 bases). Germline CDR1 and CDR2: KGHSH and LQKENI. The CDR3 runs 16 residues. The V gene lost 6 bases and the J gene lost 2 bases, with 17 bases spanning the gap. CDR3 bases: TGTGCCAGCTCTCTAAGTGGCGGACACACCTACAATGAGCAGTTCTTC. Translated, it gives CASSLSGGHTYNEQFF.

This clonotype was observed a few times. This chain uses TRBV5-1 with TRBJ2-4; either TRBD1 or TRBD2 may fit D (6 bases each). In germline, CDR1 is SGHRS, CDR2 YFSETQ. V shed 0 bases and J shed 7 bases, with 17 bases lying between them. CDR3 length equals 16 residues. The CDR3, as DNA: TGCGCCAGCAGCTTGGTCGTAGCGGAGAGGGGGAACATTCAGTACTTC. As protein: CASSLVVAERGNIQYF.